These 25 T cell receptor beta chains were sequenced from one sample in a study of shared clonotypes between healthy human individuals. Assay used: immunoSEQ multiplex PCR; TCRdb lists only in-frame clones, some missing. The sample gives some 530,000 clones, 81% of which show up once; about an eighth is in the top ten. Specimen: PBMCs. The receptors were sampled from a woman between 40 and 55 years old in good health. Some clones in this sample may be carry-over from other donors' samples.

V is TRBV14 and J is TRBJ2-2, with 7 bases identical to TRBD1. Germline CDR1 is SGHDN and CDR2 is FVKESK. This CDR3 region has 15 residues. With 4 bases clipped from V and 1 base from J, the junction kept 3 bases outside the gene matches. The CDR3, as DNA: TGTGCCAGCAGCCCGGGACAGAGGAACACCGGGGAGCTGTTTTTT. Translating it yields CASSPGQRNTGELFF.

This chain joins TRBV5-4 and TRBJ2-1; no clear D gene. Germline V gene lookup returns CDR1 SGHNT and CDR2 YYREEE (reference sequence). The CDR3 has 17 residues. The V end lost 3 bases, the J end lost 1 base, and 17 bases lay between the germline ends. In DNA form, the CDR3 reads TGTGCCAGCAGCTCCGCCCGGGCATCGTTTTCCTACAATGAGCAGTTCTTC. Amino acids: CASSSARASFSYNEQFF.

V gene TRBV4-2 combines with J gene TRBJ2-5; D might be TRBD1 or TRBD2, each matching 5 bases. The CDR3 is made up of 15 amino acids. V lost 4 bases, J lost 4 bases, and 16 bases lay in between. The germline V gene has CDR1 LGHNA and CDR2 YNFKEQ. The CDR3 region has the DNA TGTGCCAGCAGCCCGGGGAGATGGCAGGGAGAGACCCAGTACTTC. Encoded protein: CASSPGRWQGETQYF.

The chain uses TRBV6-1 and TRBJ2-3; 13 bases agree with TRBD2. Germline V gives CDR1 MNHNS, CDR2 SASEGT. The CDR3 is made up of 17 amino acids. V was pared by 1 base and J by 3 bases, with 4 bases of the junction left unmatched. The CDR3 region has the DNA TGTGCCAGCAGTGAAGAGGGGACTAGCGGGGCTACAGATACGCAGTATTTT. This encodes CASSEEGTSGATDTQYF.

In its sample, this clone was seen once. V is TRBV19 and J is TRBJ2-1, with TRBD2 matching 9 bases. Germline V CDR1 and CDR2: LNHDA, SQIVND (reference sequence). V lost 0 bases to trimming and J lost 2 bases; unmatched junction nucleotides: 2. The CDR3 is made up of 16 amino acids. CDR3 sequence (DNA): TGTGCCAGTAGTATAGACCCTAGCGGGACCTACAATGAGCAGTTCTTC. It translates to CASSIDPSGTYNEQFF.

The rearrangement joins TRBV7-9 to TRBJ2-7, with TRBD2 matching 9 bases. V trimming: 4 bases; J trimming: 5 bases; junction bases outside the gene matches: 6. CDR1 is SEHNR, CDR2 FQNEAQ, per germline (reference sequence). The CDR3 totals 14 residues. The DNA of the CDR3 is TGTGCCAGCAGCTCCTTAGCGGGAGCCCACGAGCAGTACTTC. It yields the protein CASSSLAGAHEQYF.

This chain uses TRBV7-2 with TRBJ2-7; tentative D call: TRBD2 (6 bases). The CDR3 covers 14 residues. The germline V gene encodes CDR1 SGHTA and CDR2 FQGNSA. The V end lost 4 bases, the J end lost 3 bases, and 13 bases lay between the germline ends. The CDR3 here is CASSWIGTVYEQYF. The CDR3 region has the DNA TGTGCCAGCAGCTGGATCGGGACTGTCTACGAGCAGTACTTC. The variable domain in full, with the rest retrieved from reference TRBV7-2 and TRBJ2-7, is GAGVSQSPSNKVTEKGKDVELRCDPISGHTALYWYRQSLGQGLEFLIYFQGNSAPDKSGLPSDRFSAERTGGSVSTLTIQRTQQEDSAVYLCASSWIGTVYEQYFGPGTRLTVT.

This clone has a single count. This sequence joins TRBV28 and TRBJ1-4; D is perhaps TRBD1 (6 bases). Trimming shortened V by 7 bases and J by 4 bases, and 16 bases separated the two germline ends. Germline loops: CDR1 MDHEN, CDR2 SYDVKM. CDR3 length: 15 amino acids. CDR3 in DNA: TGTGCCAGCAAAGGGGGGCCGACTTTTAATGAAAAACTGTTTTTT. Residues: CASKGGPTFNEKLFF.

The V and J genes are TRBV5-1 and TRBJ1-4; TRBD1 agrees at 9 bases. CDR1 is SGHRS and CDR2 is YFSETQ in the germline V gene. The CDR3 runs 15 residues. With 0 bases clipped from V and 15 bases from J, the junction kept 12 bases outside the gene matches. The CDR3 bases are TGCGCCAGCAGCTTGGGAGGACAGGGGACCCAACAGGTGTTTTTT. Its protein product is CASSLGGQGTQQVFF.

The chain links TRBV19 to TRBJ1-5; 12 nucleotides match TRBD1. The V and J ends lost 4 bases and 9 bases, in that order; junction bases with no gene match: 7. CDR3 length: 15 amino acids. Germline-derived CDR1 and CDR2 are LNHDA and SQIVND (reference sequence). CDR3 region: CASSKRDRGPGPQHF. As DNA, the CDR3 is TGTGCCAGTAGTAAGCGGGACAGGGGGCCAGGGCCCCAGCATTTT. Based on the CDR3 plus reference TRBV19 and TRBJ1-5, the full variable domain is DGGITQSPKYLFRKEGQNVTLSCEQNLNHDAMYWYRQDPGQGLRLIYYSQIVNDFQKGDIAEGYSVSREKKESFPLTVTSAQKNPTAFYLCASSKRDRGPGPQHFGDGTRLSIL.

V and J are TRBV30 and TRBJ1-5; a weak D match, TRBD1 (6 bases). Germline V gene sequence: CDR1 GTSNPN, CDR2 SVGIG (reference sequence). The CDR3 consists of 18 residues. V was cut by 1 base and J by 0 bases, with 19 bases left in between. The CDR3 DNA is TGTGCCTGGAGTGGATCCCGTTTGGGGGCCGGTAGCAATCAGCCCCAGCATTTT. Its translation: CAWSGSRLGAGSNQPQHF.

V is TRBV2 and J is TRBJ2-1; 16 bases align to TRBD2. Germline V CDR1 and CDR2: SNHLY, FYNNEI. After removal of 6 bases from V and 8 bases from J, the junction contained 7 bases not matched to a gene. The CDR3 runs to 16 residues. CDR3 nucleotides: TGTGCCAGCAGCCCGGGACTAGCGGGAGGGTACTATGAGCAGTTCTTC. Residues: CASSPGLAGGYYEQFF.

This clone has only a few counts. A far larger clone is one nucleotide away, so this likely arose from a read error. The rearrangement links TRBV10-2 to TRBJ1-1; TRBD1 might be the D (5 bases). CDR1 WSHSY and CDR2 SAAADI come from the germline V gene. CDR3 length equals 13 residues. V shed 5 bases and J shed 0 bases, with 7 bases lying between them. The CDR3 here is CASSPTVNTEAFF. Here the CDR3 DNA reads TGCGCCAGCAGTCCGACAGTGAACACTGAAGCTTTCTTT.

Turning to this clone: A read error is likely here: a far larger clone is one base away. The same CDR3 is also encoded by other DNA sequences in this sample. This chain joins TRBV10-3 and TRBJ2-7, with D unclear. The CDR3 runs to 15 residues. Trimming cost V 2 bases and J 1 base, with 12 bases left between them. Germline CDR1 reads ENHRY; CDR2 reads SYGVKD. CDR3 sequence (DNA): TGTGCCATCAGTGAGGGTCCTTCGTCGTCCTACGAGCAGTACTTC. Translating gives CAISEGPSSSYEQYF.

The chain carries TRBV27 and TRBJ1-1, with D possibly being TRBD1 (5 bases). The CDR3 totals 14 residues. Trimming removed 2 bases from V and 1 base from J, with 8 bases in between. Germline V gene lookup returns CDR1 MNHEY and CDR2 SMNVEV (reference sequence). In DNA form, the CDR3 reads TGTGCCAGCAGTTTACAGGGTTGGAACACTGAAGCTTTCTTT. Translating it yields CASSLQGWNTEAFF.

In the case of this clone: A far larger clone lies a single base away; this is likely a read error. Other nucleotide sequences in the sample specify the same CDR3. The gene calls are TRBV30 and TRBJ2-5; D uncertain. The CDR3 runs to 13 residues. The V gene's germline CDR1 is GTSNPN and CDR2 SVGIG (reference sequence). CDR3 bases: TGTGCCTGGAGTGTATCCCTAAGTGAGACACAGTACTTC. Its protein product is CAWSVSLSETQYF.

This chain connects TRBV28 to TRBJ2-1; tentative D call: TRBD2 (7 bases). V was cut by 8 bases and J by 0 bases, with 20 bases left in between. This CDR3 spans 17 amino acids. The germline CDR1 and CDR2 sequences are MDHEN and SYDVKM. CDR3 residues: CASSFGGLGGSYNEQFF. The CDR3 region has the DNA TGTGCCAGCTCTTTCGGGGGGCTTGGGGGCTCCTACAATGAGCAGTTCTTC.

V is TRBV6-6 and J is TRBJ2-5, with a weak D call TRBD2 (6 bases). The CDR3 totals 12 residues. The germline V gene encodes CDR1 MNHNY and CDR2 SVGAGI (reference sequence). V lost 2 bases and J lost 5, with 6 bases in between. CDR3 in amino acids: CASSYGRETQYF. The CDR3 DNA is TGTGCCAGCAGTTACGGGAGGGAGACCCAGTACTTC.

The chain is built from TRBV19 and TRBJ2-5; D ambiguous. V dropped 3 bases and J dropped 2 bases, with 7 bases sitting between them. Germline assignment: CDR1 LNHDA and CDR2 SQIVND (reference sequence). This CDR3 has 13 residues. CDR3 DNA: TGTGCCAGTAGTATGACATTTCAAGAGACCCAGTACTTC. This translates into CASSMTFQETQYF.

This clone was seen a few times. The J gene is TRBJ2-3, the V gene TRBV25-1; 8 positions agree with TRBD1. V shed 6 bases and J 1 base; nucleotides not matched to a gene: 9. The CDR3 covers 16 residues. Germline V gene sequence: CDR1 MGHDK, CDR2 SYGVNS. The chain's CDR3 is CASRSRDRWGTDTQYF. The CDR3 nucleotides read TGTGCCAGCAGGAGCCGGGACAGGTGGGGCACAGATACGCAGTATTTT.

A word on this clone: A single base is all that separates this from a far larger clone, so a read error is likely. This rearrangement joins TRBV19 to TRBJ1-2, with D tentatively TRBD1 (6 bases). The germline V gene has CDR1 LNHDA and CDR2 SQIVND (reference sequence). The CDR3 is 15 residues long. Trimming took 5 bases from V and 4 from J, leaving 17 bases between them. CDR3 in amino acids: CASSQQGGKGYGYTF. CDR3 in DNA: TGTGCCAGTAGTCAACAAGGGGGAAAGGGCTATGGCTACACCTTC.

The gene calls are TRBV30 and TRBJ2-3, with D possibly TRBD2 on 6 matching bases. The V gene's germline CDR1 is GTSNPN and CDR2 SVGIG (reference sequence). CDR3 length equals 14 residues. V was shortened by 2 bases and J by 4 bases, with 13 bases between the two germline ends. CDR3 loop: CAWSLHSGADTQYF. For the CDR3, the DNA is TGTGCCTGGAGTCTCCATAGCGGCGCAGATACGCAGTATTTT.

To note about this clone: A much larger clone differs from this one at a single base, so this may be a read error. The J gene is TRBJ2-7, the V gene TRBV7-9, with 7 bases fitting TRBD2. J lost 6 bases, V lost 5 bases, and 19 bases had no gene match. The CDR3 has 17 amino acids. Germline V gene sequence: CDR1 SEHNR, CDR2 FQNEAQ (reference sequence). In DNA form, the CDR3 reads TGTGCCAGCAGCCCCATACCGGTACTAGCGAAGGGTGGCGAGCAGTACTTC. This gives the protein CASSPIPVLAKGGEQYF.

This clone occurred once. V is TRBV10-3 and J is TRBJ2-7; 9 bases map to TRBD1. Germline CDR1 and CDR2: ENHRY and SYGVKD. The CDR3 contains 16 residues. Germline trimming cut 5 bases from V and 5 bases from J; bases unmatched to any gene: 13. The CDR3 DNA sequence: TGTGCCATCAGTCAGGGGGACAGGGATATTTACGACGAGCAGTACTTC. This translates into CAISQGDRDIYDEQYF.

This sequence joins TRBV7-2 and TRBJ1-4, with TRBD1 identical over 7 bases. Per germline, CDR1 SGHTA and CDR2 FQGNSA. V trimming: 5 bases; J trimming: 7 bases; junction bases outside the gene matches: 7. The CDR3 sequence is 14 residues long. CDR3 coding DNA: TGTGCCAGCAGCGTCCAGGGGGGGGTTGAAAAACTGTTTTTT. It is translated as CASSVQGGVEKLFF.